This T cell receptor beta chain was found in a study of blood T cell repertoires in COVID-19. Study-wide context: The United States, Italy and Spain were the sources of the acute and convalescent COVID-19 samples. Sample material is recorded as cDNA or gDNA derived from T cells, B-cell-depleted T cells, or PBMCs.

Authors' analysis steps: Cell counts per sample came from amplifying reference gene primers. Assay: immunoSEQ multiplex PCR; the TCRdb copy retains only in-frame clones and omits some. Clone size and V and J calls were adopted from that table, with D and trimming inferred from the DNA. The repertoire holds 15,000 to 20,000 clones, more than 75% seen once, with less than 5% in the top ten. The germline V and J ends were trimmed by 1 base and 7 bases, with 11 bases remaining between them. The V gene's germline CDR1 is KGHSH and CDR2 LQKENI. This CDR3 spans 15 amino acids. This chain connects TRBV18 to TRBJ1-6, with D possibly TRBD1 on 5 matching bases. Sequencing input: peripheral blood. The sequence was collected from a man between 60 and 75 years old with active COVID-19. CDR3 region: CASSPQGGDNSPLHF. The DNA for the CDR3 is TGTGCCAGCTCACCACAGGGAGGGGACAATTCACCCCTCCACTTT. Based on the CDR3 plus reference TRBV18 and TRBJ1-6, the full variable domain is NAGVMQNPRHLVRRRGQEARLRCSPMKGHSHVYWYRQLPEEGLKFMVYLQKENIIDESGMPKERFSAEFPKEGPSILRIQQVVRGDSAAYFCASSPQGGDNSPLHFGNGTRLTVT.